These 8 T cell receptor beta chains came from one sample sequenced in a study of T cell responses to AZD1222 COVID-19 vaccine. This table comes from immunoSEQ multiplex PCR, and its TCRdb copy is limited to in-frame clones, with some not included. The table has 80,000 to 100,000 clones, over 75% seen once; the top ten hold 9% to 14%. The starting material was peripheral blood, obtained 28 days after the second AZD1222 dose. Source of these receptors: an adult who received the AZD1222 COVID-19 vaccine.

The V gene is TRBV20-1, the J gene TRBJ1-4; the D gene is possibly TRBD1 (6 bases). This CDR3 region has 11 residues. V gave up 5 bases and J gave up 7 bases, with 8 bases separating them. Per the germline V gene, CDR1 is DFQATT and CDR2 is SNEGSKA (reference sequence). The CDR3 region is CSAPGVEKLFF. The CDR3 nucleotides are TGCAGTGCTCCAGGGGTTGAAAAACTGTTTTTT.

This sequence joins TRBV2 and TRBJ1-5, with TRBD1 matching 8 bases. This CDR3 region has 16 residues. Losses at the gene ends were 6 bases for V and 2 bases for J; bases not matched to a gene: 9. Germline loops: CDR1 SNHLY, CDR2 FYNNEI. The CDR3 DNA reads as TGTGCCAGCAGAGCGACGATACAGGGGGGCAATCAGCCCCAGCATTTT. Encoded protein: CASRATIQGGNQPQHF.

This chain joins TRBV3-1 (or the pseudogene TRBV3-2) and TRBJ1-3; D gene ambiguous. Germline lookup yields CDR1 LGHDT and CDR2 YNNKEL (reference sequence). The CDR3 contains 17 residues. The V and J ends lost 4 bases and 0 bases respectively, with 16 bases between them. CDR3 loop: CASSRGGRKGSGNTIYF. The CDR3 nucleotides read TGTGCCAGCAGCCGCGGAGGACGTAAGGGCTCTGGAAACACCATATATTTT.

V and J are TRBV4-3 and TRBJ1-2, with D tentatively TRBD1 (5 bases). The V gene's germline CDR1 is LGHNA and CDR2 YSLEER. The CDR3 is 16 residues long. V was trimmed by 1 base and J by 0 bases, leaving 12 bases between them. In DNA form, the CDR3 reads TGCGCCAGCAGCCAAGTTGTGCGACAGACTAACTATGGCTACACCTTC. This sequence encodes CASSQVVRQTNYGYTF.

The chain employs TRBV4-3 and TRBJ1-3; D call uncertain. V lost 1 base and J 4 bases, leaving 14 bases between the germline ends. There are 16 residues in the CDR3. Germline V gene data show CDR1 as LGHNA and CDR2 as YSLEER. CDR3 sequence (DNA): TGCGCCAGCAGCCAAGCCTCCAGAGCTTCGGGAAACACCATATATTTT. The encoded protein is CASSQASRASGNTIYF.

The chain recombines TRBV6-2 or TRBV6-3 with TRBJ1-1; 8 positions match TRBD1. Germline loops: CDR1 MNHEY, CDR2 SVGEGT. The V and J ends lost 0 bases and 4 bases, in that order; junction bases with no gene match: 13. The CDR3 has 18 residues. The CDR3 nucleotides are TGTGCCAGCAGTTACTCCGCCCGGGCAGGGGGCCGAGGCACTGAAGCTTTCTTT. Encoded protein: CASSYSARAGGRGTEAFF.

The rearrangement joins TRBV4-2 to TRBJ1-2; no clear D gene. The germline V and J ends were trimmed by 1 base and 7 bases, with 13 bases remaining between them. The CDR3 sequence is 14 residues long. CDR1 is LGHNA, CDR2 YNFKEQ, per germline. Here the CDR3 DNA reads TGTGCCAGCAGCCAAGTTCCGGGAGGTTCTGGCTACACCTTC. Translation gives CASSQVPGGSGYTF.

The gene calls are TRBV19 and TRBJ1-2, with D unclear. Germline assignment: CDR1 LNHDA and CDR2 SQIVND (reference sequence). Trimming left V 0 bases short and J 8 bases short, with 10 bases between. This CDR3 is built from 13 residues. The DNA for the CDR3 is TGTGCCAGTAGTATAGACCTGACCGAGGGCTACACCTTC. Translating it yields CASSIDLTEGYTF.